The present T cell receptor beta chain was sequenced within a study of CD8+ T cells in alopecia areata. This clone was seen just once. No antigen is known for it. Extraction of RNA preceded its reverse transcription into cDNA, which served as the sequencing template. Using immunoSEQ multiplex PCR, the repertoire was profiled, and TCRdb retains in-frame clones only, with some absent. The sample shows about 150,000 clones, about three fifths of them seen only once. The CDR3 is 15 amino acids. Germline CDR1 and CDR2: SGHAT and FQNNGV. V was cut by 3 bases and J by 0 bases, with 11 bases left in between. Notes on the study in general: It was less clear whether patients shared TCRs than it was in mice, possibly because of HLA.

This sequence originates from a human donor in good health. The sample consisted of CD8+ T cells sorted from blood. V gene TRBV11-2 combines with J gene TRBJ2-5; D is perhaps TRBD2 (5 bases). As DNA, the CDR3 is TGTGCCAGCAGCTTGGAGGCATTGAACCAAGAGACCCAGTACTTC. Its protein is CASSLEALNQETQYF.